This T cell receptor (beta chain) was captured by sequencing in a study of circulating and synovial CD4+ cells in juvenile arthritis. This clone was detected a few times. Its antigen is unknown. Overall study findings and caveats: These blood cells shared more CDR3 sequences with synovium than bulk blood. Bulk blood CD4 samples held at least an order of magnitude more or fewer genomes than CPL.

Germline assignment: CDR1 SGHDN and CDR2 FVKESK. The V and J ends lost 1 base and 7 bases, in that order; junction bases with no gene match: 10. The CDR3 has 16 residues. Method: immunoSEQ multiplex PCR; TCRdb's copy keeps in-frame clones and lacks some. Of 25,000 to 35,000 clones in the sample, approximately 92% were seen once. The clonotype was recovered from a human donor with juvenile idiopathic arthritis. The V call is TRBV14, the J call TRBJ2-5, with TRBD2 matching over 9 bases. The sequenced material came from CD4+ T cells from blood. The CDR3 DNA reads as TGTGCCAGCAGCCAAGTCTTGCGGGAGGGCCGCGGGACCCAGTACTTC. Its protein product is CASSQVLREGRGTQYF.